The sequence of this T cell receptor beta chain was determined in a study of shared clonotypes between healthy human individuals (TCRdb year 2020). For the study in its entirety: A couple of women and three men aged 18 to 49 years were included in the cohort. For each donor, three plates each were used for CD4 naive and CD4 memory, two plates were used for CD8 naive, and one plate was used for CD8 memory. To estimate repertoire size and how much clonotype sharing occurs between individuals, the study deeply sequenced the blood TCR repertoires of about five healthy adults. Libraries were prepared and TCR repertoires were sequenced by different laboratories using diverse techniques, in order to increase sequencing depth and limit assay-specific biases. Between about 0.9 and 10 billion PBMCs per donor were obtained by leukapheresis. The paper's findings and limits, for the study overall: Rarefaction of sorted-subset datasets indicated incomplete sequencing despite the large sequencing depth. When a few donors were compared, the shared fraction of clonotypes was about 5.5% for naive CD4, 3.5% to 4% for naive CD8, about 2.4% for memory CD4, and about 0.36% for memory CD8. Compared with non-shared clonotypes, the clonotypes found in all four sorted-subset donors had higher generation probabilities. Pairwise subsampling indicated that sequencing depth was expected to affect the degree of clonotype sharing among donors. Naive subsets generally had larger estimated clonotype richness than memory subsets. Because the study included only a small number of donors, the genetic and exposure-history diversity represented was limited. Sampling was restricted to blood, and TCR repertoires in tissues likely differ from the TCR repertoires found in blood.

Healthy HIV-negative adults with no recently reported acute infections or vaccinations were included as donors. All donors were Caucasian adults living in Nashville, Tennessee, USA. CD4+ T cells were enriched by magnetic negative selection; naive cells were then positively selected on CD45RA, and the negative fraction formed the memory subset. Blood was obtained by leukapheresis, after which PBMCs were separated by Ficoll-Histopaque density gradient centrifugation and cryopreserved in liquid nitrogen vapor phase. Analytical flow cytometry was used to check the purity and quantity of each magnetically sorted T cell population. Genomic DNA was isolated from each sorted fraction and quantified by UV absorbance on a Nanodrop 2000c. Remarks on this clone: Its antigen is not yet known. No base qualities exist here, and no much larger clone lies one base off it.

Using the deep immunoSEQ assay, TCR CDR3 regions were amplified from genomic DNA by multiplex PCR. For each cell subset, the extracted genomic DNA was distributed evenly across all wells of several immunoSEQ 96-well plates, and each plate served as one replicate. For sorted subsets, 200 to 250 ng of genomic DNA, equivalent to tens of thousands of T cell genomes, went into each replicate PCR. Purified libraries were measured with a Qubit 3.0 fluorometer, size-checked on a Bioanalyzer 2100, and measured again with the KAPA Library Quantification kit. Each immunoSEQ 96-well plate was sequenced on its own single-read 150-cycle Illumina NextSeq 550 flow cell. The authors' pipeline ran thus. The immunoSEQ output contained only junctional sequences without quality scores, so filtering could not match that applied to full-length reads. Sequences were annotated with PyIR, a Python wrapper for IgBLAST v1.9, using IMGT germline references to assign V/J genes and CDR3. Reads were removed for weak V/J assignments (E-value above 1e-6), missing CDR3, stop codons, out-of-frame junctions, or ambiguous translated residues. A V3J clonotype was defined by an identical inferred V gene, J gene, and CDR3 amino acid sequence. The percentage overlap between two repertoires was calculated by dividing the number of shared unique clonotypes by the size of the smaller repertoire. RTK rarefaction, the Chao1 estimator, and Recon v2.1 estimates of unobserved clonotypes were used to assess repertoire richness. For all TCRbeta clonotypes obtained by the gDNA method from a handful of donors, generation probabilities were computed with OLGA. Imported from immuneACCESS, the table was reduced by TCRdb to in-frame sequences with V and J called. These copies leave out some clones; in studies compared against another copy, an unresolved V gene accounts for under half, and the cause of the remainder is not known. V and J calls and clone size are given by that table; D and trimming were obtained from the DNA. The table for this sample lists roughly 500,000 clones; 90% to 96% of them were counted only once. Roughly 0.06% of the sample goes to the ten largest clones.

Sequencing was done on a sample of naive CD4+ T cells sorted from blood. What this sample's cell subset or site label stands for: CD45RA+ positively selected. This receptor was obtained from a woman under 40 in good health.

The CDR3 region reads CASSPKSTDTQYF. The nucleotides are TGTGCCAGCTCACCAAAGAGCACAGATACGCAGTATTTT. This chain joins TRBV18 to TRBJ2-3; the D gene remains uncertain. Sequences KGHSH (CDR1) and LQKENI (CDR2) are obtained from the germline V gene. The CDR3 goes from the cysteine to the phenylalanine over 13 residues. Here the CDR3 DNA is all that survives: 39 bases in frame from base 1. The junction carries 3 bases between V and J, which are trimmed by 2 bases and 0 bases respectively.